Sequencing of this T cell receptor beta chain was carried out in a study of vaccination effects on CD4 cells after COVID-19. Study-level points and caveats: Healthy vaccine recipients' vaccine-induced clones were almost all SARS-CoV-2 mono-reactive.

CDR1 SNHLY and CDR2 FYNNEI come from the germline V gene. The CDR3 extends over 14 amino acids. The ends lost 6 bases at V and 5 bases at J; junction bases unmatched: 8. Worth noting for this clone: What it binds is unknown.

Sequencing was preceded by expansion of antigen-specific CD4+ T cells with viral peptide pools in the ViraFEST assay. Subsequent to a culture period of less than twelve days, CD4+ T cells were isolated. Two-dose vaccination with either BNT162b2 or mRNA-1273 was given to the participants. Every well housed two million PBMC, which grew in culture alongside around 10 IU/ml IL-2 and about 10 ug/ml peptides. Days 3 and 7 saw half the medium replaced with IL-2 medium. Sequenced by immunoSEQ multiplex PCR; TCRdb stores in-frame clones only, minus some. The table has about 31,000 clones, roughly four fifths seen once.

The material was CD4+ T cells from PBMCs cultured with HCoV-229E spike peptides, obtained after COVID-19 vaccination. This sequence was found in a human donor who received a COVID-19 vaccine. This chain uses TRBV2 with TRBJ1-1; 8 bases fit TRBD1. DNA for the CDR3: TGTGCCAGCAGCGCACAGGGGGTGGAGACTGAAGCTTTCTTT. It yields the protein CASSAQGVETEAFF.